One and the same sample provided the 18 T cell receptor beta chains below, sequenced in a study of metastatic and nonmetastatic thyroid tumors. TCRdb re-called the PCR reads via MiXCR. The sample gives around 4,100 clones, about 30% of which show up once; 27% is in the top ten. Thyroid surgery had not been preceded by any treatment in any patient. Sequencing was done on a sample of adjacent normal tissue. These TCRs come from a female donor with papillary thyroid cancer or a benign thyroid nodule (not recorded which). Some clones in this sample may be carry-over from other donors' samples.

This clone is categorized as hyperexpanded. The genes are TRBV6-1 and TRBJ1-1, with D perhaps matching TRBD1 (6 bases). Trimming cost V 8 bases and J 0 bases, with 16 bases left between them. CDR3 length: 15 amino acids. Per germline, CDR1 MNHNS and CDR2 SASEGT. CDR3 residues: CASWPQGDMNTEAFF. CDR3 nucleotide sequence: TGTGCCAGCTGGCCACAGGGAGACATGAACACTGAAGCTTTCTTT.

This clone was counted between two and nine times. In DNA, the CDR3 is TGTGCCAGGGAGAGCTCCCGAGGCGCAGATACGCAGTATTTT. Translating gives CARESSRGADTQYF. This chain links TRBV2 with TRBJ2-3; no firm D call. The germline CDR1 and CDR2 sequences are SNHLY and FYNNEI. Trimming left V 9 bases short and J 4 bases short, with 17 bases between. The CDR3 consists of 14 residues.

The chain combines TRBV2 with TRBJ2-2, with 8 bases identical to TRBD1. This CDR3 region has 19 residues. Unmatched junction bases numbered 15, after V lost 4 bases and J lost 2 bases. CDR1 and CDR2 from the germline V gene are SNHLY and FYNNEI. In nucleotides, the CDR3 is TGTGCCAGCAGTGGAACCGAAGGCAGGGGGCGACGTAACACCGGGGAGCTGTTTTTT. Its translation is CASSGTEGRGRRNTGELFF.

This clone has just a few counts. In nucleotides, the CDR3 is TGTGCCAGCAGTCCTAAGCCCTACGAGCAGTACTTC. Residues: CASSPKPYEQYF. This chain links TRBV28 with TRBJ2-7, with D hard to call. This CDR3 is 12 amino acids long. Germline V gene lookup returns CDR1 MDHEN and CDR2 SYDVKM. V was shortened by 5 bases and J by 2 bases, with 7 bases between the two germline ends.

The chain is built from TRBV27 and TRBJ2-2; D is uncertain. Germline CDR1 is MNHEY and CDR2 is SMNVEV (reference sequence). Trimming took off 2 bases at V and 2 bases at J, with 6 bases between the two ends. CDR3 size: 14 residues. CDR3 DNA sequence: TGTGCCAGCAGTTTAATGGATAACACCGGGGAGCTGTTTTTT. Its protein is CASSLMDNTGELFF.

This clone was detected only once. The chain has TRBV4-3 and TRBJ2-6; 9 nucleotides match TRBD1. In germline, CDR1 is LGHNA, CDR2 YSLEER. J lost 0 bases, V lost 3 bases, and 0 bases had no gene match. There are 16 residues in the CDR3. The CDR3, as DNA: TGCGCCAGCAGCCAGGACAGGGGCTCTGGGGCCAACGTCCTGACTTTC. This encodes CASSQDRGSGANVLTF.

Concerning this clone: Mismatch with germline at one junction end may stem from a read error. The CDR3, as DNA: TGTGCCAGCAGCGGATCCGGGACAAGTGACTTC. This encodes CASSGSGTSDF. This chain links TRBV12-3 or TRBV12-4 with TRBJ2-7, with a weak D call TRBD1 (6 bases). The CDR3 contains 11 residues.

This clone is termed medium-sized (0.01 to 0.1%). J is TRBJ1-2 and V is TRBV3-1; 8 positions match TRBD1. There are 14 residues in the CDR3. From germline, CDR1 is LGHDT and CDR2 YNNKEL (reference sequence). The V gene end was trimmed by 4 bases and the J gene end by 5 bases; junction bases not matched to a gene: 6. CDR3 sequence (DNA): TGTGCCAGCAGCCTGTATCAGGGGGCTTATGGCTACACCTTC. It encodes CASSLYQGAYGYTF.

The V call is TRBV7-2, the J call TRBJ2-3; D perhaps matches TRBD1 (5 bases). V was pared by 3 bases and J by 4 bases, with 11 bases between. The CDR3 covers 14 residues. Germline-derived CDR1 and CDR2 are SGHTA and FQGNSA. The CDR3 sequence is CASSFGQGPDTQYF. CDR3 DNA: TGTGCCAGCAGCTTCGGCCAGGGCCCAGATACGCAGTATTTT.

V is TRBV30 and J is TRBJ1-1; D is unresolved. The CDR3 runs 13 residues. V lost 4 bases and J 6 bases, leaving 15 bases between the germline ends. CDR1 and CDR2 from the germline V gene are GTSNPN and SVGIG (reference sequence). The CDR3 loop reads CAWKREGRAEAFF. CDR3 sequence (DNA): TGTGCCTGGAAGAGGGAGGGTAGGGCTGAAGCTTTCTTT.

This clone came up many times. In the same sample, other DNA sequences code for this CDR3. The CDR3 loop is CASGNGGGFDEQFF. The CDR3 region has the DNA TGTGCCAGCGGAAACGGGGGGGGCTTCGATGAGCAGTTCTTC. The genes are TRBV7-3 and TRBJ2-1; TRBD2 aligns across 8 bases. V was pared by 8 bases and J by 8 bases, with 11 bases of the junction left unmatched. This CDR3 is 14 amino acids long. The germline CDR1 and CDR2 sequences are SGHTA and FQGTGA.

This clone was seen a handful of times. V usage is TRBV27 and J usage is TRBJ2-7; unclear D gene. V gave up 6 bases and J gave up 3 bases, with 15 bases separating them. CDR3 length equals 14 residues. The germline V gene encodes CDR1 MNHEY and CDR2 SMNVEV (reference sequence). The CDR3 DNA is TGTGCCAGCAGCCCATCGCAGCTCCTCTACGAGCAGTACTTC. Translating gives CASSPSQLLYEQYF.

This chain joins TRBV2 and TRBJ1-1, with a weak D call TRBD1 (5 bases). The V end was cut by 6 bases, the J end by 0 bases, with 14 bases between. The CDR3 runs to 15 residues. Germline V gene data show CDR1 as SNHLY and CDR2 as FYNNEI. In DNA form, the CDR3 reads TGTGCCAGCAGAGGGACGAGGGTTATGAACACTGAAGCTTTCTTT. Amino acid sequence: CASRGTRVMNTEAFF.

The chain has TRBV11-2 and TRBJ2-1; 10 bases are shared with TRBD2. With 1 base clipped from V and 7 bases from J, the junction kept 10 bases outside the gene matches. The germline CDR1 and CDR2 sequences are SGHAT and FQNNGV. There are 17 residues in the CDR3. The CDR3: CASSLVVASGSGNEQFF. The DNA for the CDR3 is TGTGCCAGCAGCTTAGTGGTGGCTAGCGGGAGCGGGAATGAGCAGTTCTTC.

The chain joins TRBV12-3 or TRBV12-4 to TRBJ2-3; 7 bases are shared with TRBD1. V trimming: 3 bases; J trimming: 5 bases; junction bases outside the gene matches: 5. The CDR3 sequence is 14 residues long. The CDR3 DNA is TGTGCCAGCAGTTTCGTTAGGGGGCGAGATACGCAGTATTTT. It encodes CASSFVRGRDTQYF.

As regards this clone: Since no conserved phenylalanine or tryptophan closes the CDR3, a read error is the likely cause. The limits of the CDR3 on the DNA are not certain, so only TCRdb's listed CDR3 is given. This chain joins TRBV9 and TRBJ1-1; the table gives TRBD1 as D, unverified against the DNA. Including both end residues, the CDR3 is 9 amino acids long. The germline gives CDR1 SGDLS, CDR2 YYNGEE. The CDR3 is CASSVPSNR.

In its sample, this clone was seen a few times. The V gene is TRBV6-1, the J gene TRBJ1-2, with D possibly being TRBD1 (6 bases). V gave up 3 bases and J gave up 6 bases, with 14 bases separating them. The CDR3 has 14 residues. CDR1 MNHNS and CDR2 SASEGT come from the germline V gene. CDR3 sequence: CASSEGDTYHGYTF. CDR3 bases: TGTGCCAGCAGTGAGGGGGACACTTATCATGGCTACACCTTC.

Within the sample, this clone is medium-sized. The chain combines TRBV20-1 with TRBJ2-7; 7 bases match TRBD1. The CDR3 has 12 amino acids. V shed 8 bases and J 3 bases; nucleotides not matched to a gene: 7. CDR1 and CDR2 from the germline V gene are DFQATT and SNEGSKA (reference sequence). CDR3 residues: CSPTGQDYEQYF. CDR3 sequence (DNA): TGCAGTCCGACCGGACAGGACTACGAGCAGTACTTC.